This T cell receptor beta chain is from a study of blood T cell repertoires in COVID-19. The wider study: COVID-19 samples from acute and convalescent phases originated in the United States, Italy and Spain. Sample material is recorded as cDNA or gDNA derived from T cells, B-cell-depleted T cells, or PBMCs.

Here immunoSEQ multiplex PCR was the method, and the copy in TCRdb shows in-frame clones only, minus some. Of fewer than 250,000 clones listed, around nine tenths are singletons. The length of the CDR3 is 16 residues. Deletions cut 1 base from V and 7 bases from J, with 14 bases between. Germline CDR1 and CDR2: SEHNR and FQNEAQ (reference sequence). The source is a woman aged 60 to 75 who had recovered from COVID-19. The rearrangement links TRBV7-9 to TRBJ1-6; tentatively, D is TRBD1 (6 bases). The sequencing input was peripheral blood. CDR3 sequence reads: CASSLVTGGWNSPLHF. The CDR3 coding sequence is TGTGCCAGCAGCTTAGTTACGGGGGGCTGGAATTCACCCCTCCACTTT.